The 22 T cell receptor beta chains presented below share a single source sample, sequenced in a study of blood T cell repertoires in COVID-19 (dated by TCRdb to the early 2020s). Receptor libraries were prepared by the immunoSEQ multiplex PCR assay. The table was pulled from immuneACCESS by TCRdb, which kept in-frame rearrangements only. Such tables lose some clones; where checked, under half of the loss comes from unresolved V genes, and the rest has no known cause. This sample has roughly 20,000 clones in its table, and about 90% of those were observed once. The ten largest clones represent approximately 5.8% of the sample. Sequences were obtained from peripheral blood. The receptors derive from a woman at least 80 years old with active COVID-19.

The chain recombines TRBV4-1 with TRBJ1-5; tentative D call: TRBD1 (5 bases). This CDR3 comprises 14 residues. The germline CDR1 and CDR2 sequences are MGHRA and YSYEKL. V dropped 1 base and J dropped 9 bases, with 13 bases sitting between them. The CDR3 DNA follows: TGCGCCAGCAGCCAAGGTGGGGGGATTGGGCCCCAGCATTTT. This translates into CASSQGGGIGPQHF.

This clone was counted only a few times. The chain links TRBV6-6 to TRBJ1-2; 10 bases fit TRBD1. Unmatched junction bases numbered 7, after V lost 6 bases and J lost 3 bases. Germline CDR1 reads MNHNY; CDR2 reads SVGAGI (reference sequence). The CDR3 length is 15 residues. CDR3 region: CASSLTGTGDYGYTF. CDR3 DNA sequence: TGTGCCAGCAGCTTAACCGGGACAGGGGACTATGGCTACACCTTC.

The chain joins TRBV7-3 to TRBJ2-3; the match to TRBD1 covers 9 bases. In germline, CDR1 is SGHTA, CDR2 FQGTGA. The CDR3 length is 16 residues. With V trimmed by 5 bases and J by 2 bases, 8 bases remained unmatched. The CDR3 bases are TGTGCCAGCAGCGCGACAGGGGGTTGGAACACAGATACGCAGTATTTT. It yields the protein CASSATGGWNTDTQYF.

The genes are TRBV5-6 and TRBJ2-2, with D unresolved. Deletions cut 0 bases from V and 2 bases from J, with 8 bases between. The germline V gene has CDR1 SGHDT and CDR2 YYEEEE. The length of the CDR3 is 15 residues. The CDR3 here is CASSLVLRNTGELFF. In DNA form, the CDR3 reads TGTGCCAGCAGCTTGGTCCTCAGAAACACCGGGGAGCTGTTTTTT.

In this sample, this clone turned up once. This chain connects TRBV5-1 to TRBJ2-3; 8 bases fit TRBD1. The junction had 11 bases not matched to a gene; V was cut back by 0 bases and J by 5 bases. The germline V gene has CDR1 SGHRS and CDR2 YFSETQ. CDR3 length equals 17 residues. The CDR3 DNA is TGCGCCAGCAGCTTGGGGGTGACAGGGGTTTTTGGAGATACGCAGTATTTT. It translates to CASSLGVTGVFGDTQYF.

The CDR3 nucleotides are TGCGCCAGCAGCGGCAGCTCTGGAAACACCATATATTTT. Translation gives CASSGSSGNTIYF. The chain recombines TRBV5-1 with TRBJ1-3; D not resolved. The CDR3 runs to 13 residues. Trimming shortened V by 4 bases and J by 0 bases, and 5 bases separated the two germline ends. Looked up from germline, CDR1 is SGHRS and CDR2 is YFSETQ.

The chain joins TRBV10-3 to TRBJ2-3, with D possibly TRBD1 on 7 matching bases. Germline V CDR1 and CDR2: ENHRY, SYGVKD. The length of the CDR3 is 11 residues. V lost 11 bases to trimming and J lost 9 bases, with 15 bases between them. The CDR3, as DNA: TGTGCCGCCGCTTCAGGGGGGACGCAGTATTTT. It specifies CAAASGGTQYF.

The V and J genes are TRBV30 and TRBJ1-1; perhaps TRBD1 as D (5 bases). The CDR3 loop spans 16 amino acids. With 3 bases removed from V and 2 bases from J, the gap between germline ends came to 19 bases. In germline, CDR1 is GTSNPN, CDR2 SVGIG (reference sequence). CDR3: CAWSYWGLTPNTEAFF. CDR3 DNA: TGTGCCTGGAGCTATTGGGGCCTTACTCCTAACACTGAAGCTTTCTTT.

In this sample, this clone turned up a few times. The gene calls are TRBV20-1 and TRBJ1-6; no definite D call. This CDR3 region has 16 residues. Trimming removed 3 bases at V and 0 bases at J, with 12 bases between. Germline V CDR1 and CDR2: DFQATT, SNEGSKA (reference sequence). The CDR3 bases are TGCAGTGCTAGTCCCCAGGCGAGCTCCTATAATTCACCCCTCCACTTT. Protein: CSASPQASSYNSPLHF.

The chain recombines TRBV27 with TRBJ1-3; D unresolved. The CDR3 runs to 13 residues. Germline values: CDR1 MNHEY, CDR2 SMNVEV (reference sequence). Trimming cost V 6 bases and J 4 bases, with 10 bases left between them. DNA for the CDR3: TGTGCCAGCAGGGCCAACCTGGGAAACACCATATATTTT. This encodes CASRANLGNTIYF.

J is TRBJ2-7 and V is TRBV3-1 (or the pseudogene TRBV3-2), with 10 bases matching TRBD1. Germline CDR1 is LGHDT and CDR2 is YNNKEL (reference sequence). The CDR3 is made up of 17 amino acids. Trimming took 0 bases from V and 2 from J; bases not matched to a gene: 7. CDR3: CASSQDPGQGDPYEQYF. CDR3 DNA: TGTGCCAGCAGCCAAGACCCCGGACAGGGGGACCCCTACGAGCAGTACTTC.

This clone was recorded once. The chain recombines TRBV6-5 with TRBJ2-1; 7 nucleotides agree with TRBD1. This CDR3 spans 15 amino acids. The germline CDR1 and CDR2 sequences are MNHEY and SVGAGI. V shed 6 bases and J 3 bases; nucleotides not matched to a gene: 8. For the CDR3, the DNA is TGTGCCAGCAGAATCGAGGGGGCGGGCTACAATGAGCAGTTCTTC. Its protein product is CASRIEGAGYNEQFF.

The gene calls are TRBV7-6 and TRBJ2-2; D unclear. V gave up 5 bases and J gave up 6 bases, with 13 bases separating them. CDR1 and CDR2 from the germline V gene are SGHVS and FNYEAQ. The CDR3 covers 14 residues. DNA for the CDR3: TGTGCCAGCAGCGGGTATAGTGACTCCGGGGAGCTGTTTTTT. This encodes CASSGYSDSGELFF.

The chain combines TRBV10-3 with TRBJ2-3; TRBD2 agrees at 8 bases. The germline V gene has CDR1 ENHRY and CDR2 SYGVKD. Germline trimming cut 4 bases from V and 6 bases from J; bases unmatched to any gene: 6. The CDR3 length is 14 residues. This chain's CDR3 is CAISAGGQKDTQYF. As DNA, the CDR3 is TGTGCCATCAGTGCGGGGGGGCAAAAGGATACGCAGTATTTT.

The CDR3 here is CASSPEAGRYTF. CDR3 bases: TGTGCCAGCAGCCCGGAGGCTGGCAGATACACCTTC. This sequence joins TRBV7-8 and TRBJ1-2; D not resolved. This CDR3 comprises 12 residues. Trimming shortened V by 5 bases and J by 11 bases, and 15 bases separated the two germline ends. Germline loops: CDR1 SGHVS, CDR2 FQNEAQ.

The chain has TRBV29-1 and TRBJ2-7; a weak D match, TRBD2 (6 bases). V gave up 0 bases and J gave up 3 bases, with 6 bases separating them. Germline CDR1 SQVTM, CDR2 ANQGSEA. The length of the CDR3 is 12 residues. The CDR3 loop reads CSVEDGSYEQYF. DNA for the CDR3: TGCAGCGTTGAAGACGGGAGCTACGAGCAGTACTTC.

This chain connects TRBV5-4 to TRBJ1-2, with a tentative D call TRBD1 (5 bases). This CDR3 has 14 amino acids. Per germline, CDR1 SGHNT and CDR2 YYREEE (reference sequence). Trimming cost V 0 bases and J 7 bases, with 13 bases left between them. CDR3 DNA: TGTGCCAGCAGCTTGGAAGGGGCTCTCTCTGGCTACACCTTC. This translates into CASSLEGALSGYTF.

The genes are TRBV7-3 and TRBJ1-1, with D tentatively TRBD1 (6 bases). Germline V gives CDR1 SGHTA, CDR2 FQGTGA. V gave up 5 bases and J gave up 1 base, with 8 bases separating them. The CDR3 consists of 13 residues. This chain's CDR3 is CASSQGQNTEAFF. The CDR3 DNA sequence: TGTGCCAGCAGCCAGGGACAGAACACTGAAGCTTTCTTT.

The chain recombines TRBV5-6 with TRBJ2-1, with 12 bases lining up with TRBD2. The CDR3 is 13 residues long. With V trimmed by 0 bases and J by 16 bases, 5 bases remained unmatched. Germline CDR1 is SGHDT and CDR2 is YYEEEE. This chain's CDR3 is CASSLGRTSGTFF. Here the CDR3 DNA reads TGTGCCAGCAGCTTGGGTAGGACTAGCGGGACCTTCTTC.

The chain links TRBV5-1 to TRBJ2-2, with D possibly being TRBD2 (5 bases). V dropped 1 base and J dropped 6 bases, with 19 bases sitting between them. Per the germline V gene, CDR1 is SGHRS and CDR2 is YFSETQ. CDR3 length equals 17 residues. Here the CDR3 reads CASSLSSGSTRAGELFF. CDR3 nucleotide sequence: TGCGCCAGCAGCTTGTCGTCCGGCTCCACGAGGGCCGGGGAGCTGTTTTTT. Full variable domain (remainder filled in from reference TRBV5-1 and TRBJ2-2): KAGVTQTPRYLIKTRGQQVTLSCSPISGHRSVSWYQQTPGQGLQFLFEYFSETQRNKGNFPGRFSGRQFSNSRSEMNVSTLELGDSALYLCASSLSSGSTRAGELFFGEGSRLTVL.

J is TRBJ1-2 and V is TRBV29-1, with TRBD1 matching 11 bases. The V gene's germline CDR1 is SQVTM and CDR2 ANQGSEA. V was pared by 6 bases and J by 4 bases, with 4 bases of the junction left unmatched. This CDR3 spans 13 amino acids. The CDR3 sequence: CSVGTGGGYGYTF. DNA of the CDR3: TGCAGCGTCGGGACAGGGGGAGGCTATGGCTACACCTTC.

The rearrangement links TRBV6-1 to TRBJ1-4, with D perhaps matching TRBD1 (5 bases). Germline V gene data show CDR1 as MNHNS and CDR2 as SASEGT. V lost 6 bases and J 2 bases, leaving 13 bases between the germline ends. CDR3 length equals 15 residues. The CDR3: CASSQTRGTNEKLFF. The DNA for the CDR3 is TGTGCCAGCAGCCAAACCCGGGGGACTAATGAAAAACTGTTTTTT.